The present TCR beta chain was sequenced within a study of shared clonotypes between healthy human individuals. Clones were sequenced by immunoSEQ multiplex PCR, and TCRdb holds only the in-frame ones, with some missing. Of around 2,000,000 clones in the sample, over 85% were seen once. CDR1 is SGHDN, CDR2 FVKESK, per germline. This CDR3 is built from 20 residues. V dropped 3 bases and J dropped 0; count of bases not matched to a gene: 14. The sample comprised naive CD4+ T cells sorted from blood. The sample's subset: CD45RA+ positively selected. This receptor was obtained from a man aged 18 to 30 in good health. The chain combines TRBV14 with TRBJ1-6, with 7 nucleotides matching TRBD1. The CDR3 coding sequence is TGTGCCAGCAGCCATCTACAGGGGACCGGGGACAGCTCCTATAATTCACCCCTCCACTTT. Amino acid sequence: CASSHLQGTGDSSYNSPLHF.